The present entry profiles one T cell receptor beta chain with its context. This record comes from a study of graft-versus-host responses after intestinal transplantation. Germline CDR1 reads MNHEY; CDR2 reads SMNVEV (reference sequence). V was clipped by 3 bases and J by 2 bases; unmatched bases: 3. The CDR3 contains 15 residues. Both intraepithelial and lamina propria lymphocytes were released by processing graft tissue. Some clones are missing from TCRdb's copy, which holds only in-frame ones; the method was immunoSEQ multiplex PCR. The top ten clones hold about a sixth of a sample with 35,000 to 40,000 clones, roughly 87% of them seen once.

Sequencing used ileum tissue, obtained almost 210 days after intestinal transplant. The sequence was obtained from a human patient who received an intestinal transplant, so some T cells may come from the graft donor. The V and J genes are TRBV27 and TRBJ2-1, with TRBD2 identical over 8 bases. The CDR3 sequence: CASSFPGLAYNEQFF. Here the CDR3 DNA reads TGTGCCAGCAGTTTCCCGGGACTAGCCTACAATGAGCAGTTCTTC.